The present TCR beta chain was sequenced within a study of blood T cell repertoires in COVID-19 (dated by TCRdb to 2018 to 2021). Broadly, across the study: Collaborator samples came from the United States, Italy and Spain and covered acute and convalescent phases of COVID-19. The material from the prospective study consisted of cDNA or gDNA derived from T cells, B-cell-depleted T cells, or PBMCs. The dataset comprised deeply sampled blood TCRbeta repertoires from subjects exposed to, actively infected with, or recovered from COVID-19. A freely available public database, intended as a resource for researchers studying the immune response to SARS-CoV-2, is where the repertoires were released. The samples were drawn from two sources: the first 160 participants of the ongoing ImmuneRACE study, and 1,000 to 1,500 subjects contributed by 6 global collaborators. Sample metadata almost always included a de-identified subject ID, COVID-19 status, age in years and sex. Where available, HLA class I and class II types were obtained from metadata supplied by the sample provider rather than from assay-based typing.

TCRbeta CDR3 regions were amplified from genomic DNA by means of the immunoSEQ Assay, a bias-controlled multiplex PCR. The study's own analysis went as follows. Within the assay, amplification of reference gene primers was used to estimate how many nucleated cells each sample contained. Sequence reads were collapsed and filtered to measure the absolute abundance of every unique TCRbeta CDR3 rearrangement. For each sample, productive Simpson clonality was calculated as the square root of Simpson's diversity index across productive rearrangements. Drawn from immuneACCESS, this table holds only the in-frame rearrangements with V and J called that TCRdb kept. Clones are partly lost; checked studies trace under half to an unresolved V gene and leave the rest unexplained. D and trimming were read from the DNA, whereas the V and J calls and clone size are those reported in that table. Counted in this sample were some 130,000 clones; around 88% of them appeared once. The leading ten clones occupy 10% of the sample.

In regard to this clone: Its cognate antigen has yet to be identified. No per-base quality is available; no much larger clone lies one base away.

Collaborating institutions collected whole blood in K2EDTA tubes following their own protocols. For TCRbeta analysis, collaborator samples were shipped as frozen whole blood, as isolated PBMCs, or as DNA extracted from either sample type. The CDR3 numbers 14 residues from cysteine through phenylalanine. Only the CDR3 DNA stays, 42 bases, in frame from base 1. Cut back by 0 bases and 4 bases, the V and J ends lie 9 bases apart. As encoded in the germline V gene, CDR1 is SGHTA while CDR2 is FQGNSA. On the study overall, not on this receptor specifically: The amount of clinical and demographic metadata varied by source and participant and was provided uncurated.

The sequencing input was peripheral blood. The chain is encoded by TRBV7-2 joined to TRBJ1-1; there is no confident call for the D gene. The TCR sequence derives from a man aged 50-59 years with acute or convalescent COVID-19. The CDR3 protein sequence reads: CASSLAPSGTEAFF. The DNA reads TGTGCCAGCAGCTTAGCGCCATCCGGCACTGAAGCTTTCTTT.